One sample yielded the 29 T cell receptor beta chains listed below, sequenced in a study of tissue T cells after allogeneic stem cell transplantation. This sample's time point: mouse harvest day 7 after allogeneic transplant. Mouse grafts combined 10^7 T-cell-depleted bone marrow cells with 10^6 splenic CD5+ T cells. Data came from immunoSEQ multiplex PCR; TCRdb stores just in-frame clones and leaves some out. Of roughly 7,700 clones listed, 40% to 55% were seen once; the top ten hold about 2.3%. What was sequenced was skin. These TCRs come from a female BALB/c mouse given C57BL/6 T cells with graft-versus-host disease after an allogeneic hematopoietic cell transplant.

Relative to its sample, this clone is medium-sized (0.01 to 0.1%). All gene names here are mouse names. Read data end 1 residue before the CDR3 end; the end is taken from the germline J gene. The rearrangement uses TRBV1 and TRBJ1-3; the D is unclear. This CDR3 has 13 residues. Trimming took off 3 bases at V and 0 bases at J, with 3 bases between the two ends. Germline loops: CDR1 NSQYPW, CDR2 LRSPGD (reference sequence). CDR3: CTCSASSGNTLYF. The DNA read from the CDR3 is TGCACCTGCAGTGCCAGTTCTGGAAATACGCTCTAT.

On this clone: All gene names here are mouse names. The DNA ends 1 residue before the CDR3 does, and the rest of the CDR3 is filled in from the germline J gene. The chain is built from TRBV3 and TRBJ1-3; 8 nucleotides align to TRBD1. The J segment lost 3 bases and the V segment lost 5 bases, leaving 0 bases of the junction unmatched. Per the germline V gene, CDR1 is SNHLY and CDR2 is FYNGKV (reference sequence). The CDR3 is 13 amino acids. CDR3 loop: CASSDRGGNTLYF. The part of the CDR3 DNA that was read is TGTGCCAGCAGCGACAGGGGTGGAAATACGCTCTAT. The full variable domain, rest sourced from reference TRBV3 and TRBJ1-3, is GPKVLQIPSHQIIDMGQMVTLNCDPVSNHLYFYWYKQILGQQMEFLVNFYNGKVMEKSKLFKDQFSVERPDGSYFTLKIQPTALEDSAVYFCASSDRGGNTLYFGEGSRLIVV.

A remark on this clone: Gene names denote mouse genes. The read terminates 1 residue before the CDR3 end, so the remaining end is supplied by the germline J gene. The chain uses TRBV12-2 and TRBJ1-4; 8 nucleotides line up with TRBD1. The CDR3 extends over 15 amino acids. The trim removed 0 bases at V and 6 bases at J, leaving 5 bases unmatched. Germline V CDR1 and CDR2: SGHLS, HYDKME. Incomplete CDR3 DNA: TGTGCCAGCTCTCTCGAGCAGGGGGCGCACGAAAGATTATTT. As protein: CASSLEQGAHERLF. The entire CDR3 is CASSLEQGAHERLFF.

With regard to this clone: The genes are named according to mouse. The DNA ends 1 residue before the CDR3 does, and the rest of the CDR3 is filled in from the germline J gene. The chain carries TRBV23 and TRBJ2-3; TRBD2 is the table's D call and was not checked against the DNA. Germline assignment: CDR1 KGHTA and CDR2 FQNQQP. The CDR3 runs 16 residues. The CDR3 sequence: CSSSQLGHLSAETLYF. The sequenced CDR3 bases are TGCTCCAGCAGTCAACTGGGGCACCTTAGTGCAGAAACGCTGTAT.

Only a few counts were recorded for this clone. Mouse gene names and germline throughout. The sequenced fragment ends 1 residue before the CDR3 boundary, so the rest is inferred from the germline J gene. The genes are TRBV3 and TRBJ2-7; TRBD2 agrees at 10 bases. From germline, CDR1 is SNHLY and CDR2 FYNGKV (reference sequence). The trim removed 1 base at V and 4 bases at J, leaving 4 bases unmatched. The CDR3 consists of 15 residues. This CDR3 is CASSLGWGGAYEQYF. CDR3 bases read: TGTGCCAGCAGCTTAGGCTGGGGGGGCGCTTATGAACAGTAC.

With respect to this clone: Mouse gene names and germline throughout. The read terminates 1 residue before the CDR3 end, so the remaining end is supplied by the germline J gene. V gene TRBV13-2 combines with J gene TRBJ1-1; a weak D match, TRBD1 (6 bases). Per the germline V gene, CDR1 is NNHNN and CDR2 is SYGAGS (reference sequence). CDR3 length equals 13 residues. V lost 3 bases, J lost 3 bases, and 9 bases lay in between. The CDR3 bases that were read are TGTGCCAGCGGTGGGCGGACAGACACAGAAGTCTTC. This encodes CASGGRTDTEVF. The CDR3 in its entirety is CASGGRTDTEVFF.

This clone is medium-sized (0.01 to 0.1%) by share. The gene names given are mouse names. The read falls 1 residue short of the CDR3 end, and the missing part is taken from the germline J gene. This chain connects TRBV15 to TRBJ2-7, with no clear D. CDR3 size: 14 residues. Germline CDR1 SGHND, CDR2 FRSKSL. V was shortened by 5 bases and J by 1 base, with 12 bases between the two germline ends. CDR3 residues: CASSPGVPSYEQYF. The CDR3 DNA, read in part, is TGTGCCAGCAGTCCCGGGGTTCCTTCCTATGAACAGTAC.

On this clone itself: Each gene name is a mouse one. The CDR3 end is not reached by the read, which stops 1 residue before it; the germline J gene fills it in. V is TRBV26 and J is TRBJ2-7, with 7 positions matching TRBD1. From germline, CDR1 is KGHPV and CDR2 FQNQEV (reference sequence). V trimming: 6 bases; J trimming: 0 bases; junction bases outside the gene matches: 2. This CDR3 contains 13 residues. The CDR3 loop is CASSRDSSYEQYF. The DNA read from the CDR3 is TGTGCCAGCAGCCGGGACAGCTCCTATGAACAGTAC.

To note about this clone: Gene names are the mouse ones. CDR3 sequence reads: CASSLQNQDTQYF. The CDR3 bases that were read are TGTGCCAGCAGTTTACAGAACCAAGACACCCAGTAC. The J gene is TRBJ2-5, the V gene TRBV26; D gene ambiguous. The read gets to within 1 residue of the CDR3 end, and the germline J gene fills in the rest. Trimming stripped 5 bases from V and 0 bases from J, with 6 bases between. CDR3 length: 13 amino acids. CDR1 is KGHPV and CDR2 is FQNQEV in the germline V gene (reference sequence).

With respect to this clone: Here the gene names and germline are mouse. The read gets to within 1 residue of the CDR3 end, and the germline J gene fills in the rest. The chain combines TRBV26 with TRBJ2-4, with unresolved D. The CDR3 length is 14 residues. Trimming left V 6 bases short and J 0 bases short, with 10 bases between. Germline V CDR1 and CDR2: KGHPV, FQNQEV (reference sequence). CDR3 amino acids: CASSRDTSQNTLYF. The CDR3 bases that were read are TGTGCCAGCAGCCGAGACACTAGTCAAAACACCTTGTAC.

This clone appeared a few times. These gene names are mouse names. The CDR3 region is CSSSQQGAAEQFF. CDR3 bases read: TGCTCCAGCAGTCAACAGGGGGCGGCTGAGCAGTTC. V and J are TRBV23 and TRBJ2-1; TRBD1, the table's D call, lacks a check against the DNA. Read coverage stops 1 residue before the CDR3 terminus; the germline J gene supplies the remainder. The germline V gene encodes CDR1 KGHTA and CDR2 FQNQQP. The CDR3 is 13 residues long.

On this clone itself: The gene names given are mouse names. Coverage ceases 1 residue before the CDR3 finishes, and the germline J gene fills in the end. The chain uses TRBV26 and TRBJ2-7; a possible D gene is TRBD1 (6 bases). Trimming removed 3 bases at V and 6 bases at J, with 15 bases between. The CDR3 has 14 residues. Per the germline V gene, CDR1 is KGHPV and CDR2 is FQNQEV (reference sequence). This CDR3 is CASSLGSGTPEQYF. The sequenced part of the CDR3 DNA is TGTGCCAGCAGTCTTGGCTCCGGGACACCTGAACAGTAC.

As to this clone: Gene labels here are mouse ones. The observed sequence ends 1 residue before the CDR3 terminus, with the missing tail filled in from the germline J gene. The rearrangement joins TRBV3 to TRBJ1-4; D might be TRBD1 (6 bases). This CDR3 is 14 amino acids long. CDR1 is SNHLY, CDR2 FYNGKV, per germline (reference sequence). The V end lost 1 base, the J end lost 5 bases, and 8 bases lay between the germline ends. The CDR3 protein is CASSLGQGNERLFF. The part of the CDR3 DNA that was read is TGTGCCAGCAGCTTAGGCCAGGGGAACGAAAGATTATTT.

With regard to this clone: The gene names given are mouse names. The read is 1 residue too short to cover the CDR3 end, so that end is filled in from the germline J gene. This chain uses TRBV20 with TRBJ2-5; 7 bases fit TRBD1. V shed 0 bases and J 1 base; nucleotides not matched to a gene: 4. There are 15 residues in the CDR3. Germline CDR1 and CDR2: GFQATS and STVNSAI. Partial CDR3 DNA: TGTGGTGCTAGGGAACAGGGGCGCCACCAAGACACCCAGTAC. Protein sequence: CGAREQGRHQDTQY. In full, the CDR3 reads CGAREQGRHQDTQYF.

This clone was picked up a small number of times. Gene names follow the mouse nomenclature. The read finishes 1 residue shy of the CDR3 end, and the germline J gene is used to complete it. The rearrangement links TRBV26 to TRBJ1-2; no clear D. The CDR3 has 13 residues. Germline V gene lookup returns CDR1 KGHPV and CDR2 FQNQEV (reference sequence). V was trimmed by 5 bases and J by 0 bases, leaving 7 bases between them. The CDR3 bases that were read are TGTGCCAGCAGTGCGACGGCAAACTCCGACTACACC. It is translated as CASSATANSDYT. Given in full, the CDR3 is CASSATANSDYTF.

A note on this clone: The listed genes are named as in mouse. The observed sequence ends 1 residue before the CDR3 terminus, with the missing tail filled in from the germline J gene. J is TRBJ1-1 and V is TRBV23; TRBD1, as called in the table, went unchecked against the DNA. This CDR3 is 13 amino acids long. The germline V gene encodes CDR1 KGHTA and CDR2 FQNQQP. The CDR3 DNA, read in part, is TGCTCCAGCAGTCTACAAGCAAACACAGAAGTCTTC. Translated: CSSSLQANTEVF. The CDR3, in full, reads CSSSLQANTEVFF.

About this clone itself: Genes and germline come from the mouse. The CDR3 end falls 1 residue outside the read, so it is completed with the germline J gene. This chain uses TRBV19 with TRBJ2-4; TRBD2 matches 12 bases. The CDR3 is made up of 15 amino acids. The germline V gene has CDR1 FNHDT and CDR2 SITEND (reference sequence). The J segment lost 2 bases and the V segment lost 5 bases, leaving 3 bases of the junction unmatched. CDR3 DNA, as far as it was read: TGTGCCAGCAGCCGGGACTGGGGGGATCAAAACACCTTGTAC. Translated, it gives CASSRDWGDQNTLY. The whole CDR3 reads CASSRDWGDQNTLYF.

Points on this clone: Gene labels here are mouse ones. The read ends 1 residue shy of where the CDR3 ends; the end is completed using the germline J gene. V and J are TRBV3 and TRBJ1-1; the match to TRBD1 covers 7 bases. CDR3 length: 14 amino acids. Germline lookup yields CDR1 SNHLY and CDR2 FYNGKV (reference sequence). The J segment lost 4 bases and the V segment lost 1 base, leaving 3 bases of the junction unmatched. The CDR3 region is CASSLEGAGTEVFF. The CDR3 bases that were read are TGTGCCAGCAGCTTAGAGGGGGCTGGCACAGAAGTCTTC. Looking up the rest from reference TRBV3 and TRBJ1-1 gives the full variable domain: GPKVLQIPSHQIIDMGQMVTLNCDPVSNHLYFYWYKQILGQQMEFLVNFYNGKVMEKSKLFKDQFSVERPDGSYFTLKIQPTALEDSAVYFCASSLEGAGTEVFFGKGTRLTVV.

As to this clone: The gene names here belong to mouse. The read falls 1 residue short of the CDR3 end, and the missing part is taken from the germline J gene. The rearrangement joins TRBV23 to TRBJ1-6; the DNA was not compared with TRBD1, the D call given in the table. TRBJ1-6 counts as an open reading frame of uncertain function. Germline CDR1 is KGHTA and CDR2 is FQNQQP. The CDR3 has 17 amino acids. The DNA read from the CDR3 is TGCTCCAGCAGTCAATCAGGGTTTAATTCCTATAATTCGCCCCTCTAC. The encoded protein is CSSSQSGFNSYNSPLY. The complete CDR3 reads CSSSQSGFNSYNSPLYF.

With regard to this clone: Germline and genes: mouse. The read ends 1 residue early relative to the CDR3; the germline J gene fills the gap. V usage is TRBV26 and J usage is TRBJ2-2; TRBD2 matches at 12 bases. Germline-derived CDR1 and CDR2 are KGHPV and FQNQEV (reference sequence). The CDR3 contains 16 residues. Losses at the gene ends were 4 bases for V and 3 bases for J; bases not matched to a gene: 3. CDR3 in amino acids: CASSPTGGADTGQLYF. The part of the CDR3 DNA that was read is TGTGCCAGCAGTCCGACTGGGGGGGCGGACACCGGGCAGCTCTAC. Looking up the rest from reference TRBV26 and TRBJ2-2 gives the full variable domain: NSKVIQTPRYLVKGQGQKAKMRCIPEKGHPVVFWYQQNKNNEFKFLINFQNQEVLQQIDMTEKRFSAECPSNSPCSLEIQSSEAGDSALYLCASSPTGGADTGQLYFGEGSKLTVL.

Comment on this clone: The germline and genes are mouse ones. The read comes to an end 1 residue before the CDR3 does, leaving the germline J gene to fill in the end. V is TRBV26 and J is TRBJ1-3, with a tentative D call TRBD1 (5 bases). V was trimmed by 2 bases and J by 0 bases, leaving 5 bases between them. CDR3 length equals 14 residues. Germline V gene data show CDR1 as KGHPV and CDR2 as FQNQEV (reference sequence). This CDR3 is CASSLGGSGNTLYF. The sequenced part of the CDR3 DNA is TGTGCCAGCAGTCTGGGGGGTTCTGGAAATACGCTCTAT.

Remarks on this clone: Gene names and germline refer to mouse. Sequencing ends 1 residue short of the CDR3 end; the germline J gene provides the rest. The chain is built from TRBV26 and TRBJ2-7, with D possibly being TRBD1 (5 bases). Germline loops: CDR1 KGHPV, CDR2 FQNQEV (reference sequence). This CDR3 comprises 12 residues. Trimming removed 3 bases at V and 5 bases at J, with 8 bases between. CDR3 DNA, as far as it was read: TGTGCCAGCAGTCTCTCCAGGGATGAACAGTAC. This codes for CASSLSRDEQY. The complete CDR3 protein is CASSLSRDEQYF.

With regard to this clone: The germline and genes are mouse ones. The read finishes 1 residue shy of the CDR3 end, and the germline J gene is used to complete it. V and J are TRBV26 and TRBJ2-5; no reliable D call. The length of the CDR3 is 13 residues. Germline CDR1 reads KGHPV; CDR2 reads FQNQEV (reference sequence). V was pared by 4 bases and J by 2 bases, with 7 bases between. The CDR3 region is CASSRQIQDTQYF. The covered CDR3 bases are TGTGCCAGCAGTCGGCAGATCCAAGACACCCAGTAC.

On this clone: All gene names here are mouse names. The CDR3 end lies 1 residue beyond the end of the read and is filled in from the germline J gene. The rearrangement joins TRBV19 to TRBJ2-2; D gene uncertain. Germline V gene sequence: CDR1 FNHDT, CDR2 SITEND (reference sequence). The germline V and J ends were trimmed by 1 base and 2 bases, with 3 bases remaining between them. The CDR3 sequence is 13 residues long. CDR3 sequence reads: CASSIRNTGQLYF. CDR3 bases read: TGTGCCAGCAGTATAAGGAACACCGGGCAGCTCTAC.

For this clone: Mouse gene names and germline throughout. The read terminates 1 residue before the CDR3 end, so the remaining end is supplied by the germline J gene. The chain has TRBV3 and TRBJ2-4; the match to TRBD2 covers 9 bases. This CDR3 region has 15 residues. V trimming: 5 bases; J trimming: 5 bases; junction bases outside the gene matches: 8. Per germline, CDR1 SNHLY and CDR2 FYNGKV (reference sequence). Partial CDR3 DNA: TGTGCCAGCAGCGTACTGGGGGGCAAAGGAAACACCTTGTAC. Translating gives CASSVLGGKGNTLY. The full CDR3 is CASSVLGGKGNTLYF.

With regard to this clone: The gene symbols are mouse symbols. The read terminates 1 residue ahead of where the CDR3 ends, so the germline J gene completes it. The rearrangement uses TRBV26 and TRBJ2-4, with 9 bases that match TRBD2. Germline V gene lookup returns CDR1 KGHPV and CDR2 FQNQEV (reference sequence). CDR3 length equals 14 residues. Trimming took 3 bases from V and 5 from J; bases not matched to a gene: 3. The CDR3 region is CASSLTGGRNTLYF. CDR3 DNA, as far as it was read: TGTGCCAGCAGTCTAACTGGGGGGAGAAACACCTTGTAC.

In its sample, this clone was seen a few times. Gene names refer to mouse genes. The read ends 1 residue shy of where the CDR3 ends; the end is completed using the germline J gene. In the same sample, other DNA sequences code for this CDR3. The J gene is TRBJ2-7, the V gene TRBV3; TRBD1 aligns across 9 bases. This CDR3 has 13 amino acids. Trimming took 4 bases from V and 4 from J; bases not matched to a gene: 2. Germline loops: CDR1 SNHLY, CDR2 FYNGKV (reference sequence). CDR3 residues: CASSSGQGYEQYF. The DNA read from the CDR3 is TGTGCCAGCAGCTCGGGACAGGGATATGAACAGTAC. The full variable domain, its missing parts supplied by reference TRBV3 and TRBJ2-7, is GPKVLQIPSHQIIDMGQMVTLNCDPVSNHLYFYWYKQILGQQMEFLVNFYNGKVMEKSKLFKDQFSVERPDGSYFTLKIQPTALEDSAVYFCASSSGQGYEQYFGPGTRLTVL.

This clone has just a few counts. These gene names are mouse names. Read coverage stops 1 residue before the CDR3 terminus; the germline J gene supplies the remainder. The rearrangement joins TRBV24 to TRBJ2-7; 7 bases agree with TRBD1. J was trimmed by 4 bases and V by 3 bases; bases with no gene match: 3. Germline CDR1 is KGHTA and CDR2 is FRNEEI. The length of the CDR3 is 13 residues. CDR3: CASSLPGQYEQYF. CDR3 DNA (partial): TGTGCCAGCAGTCTACCGGGACAGTATGAACAGTAC.

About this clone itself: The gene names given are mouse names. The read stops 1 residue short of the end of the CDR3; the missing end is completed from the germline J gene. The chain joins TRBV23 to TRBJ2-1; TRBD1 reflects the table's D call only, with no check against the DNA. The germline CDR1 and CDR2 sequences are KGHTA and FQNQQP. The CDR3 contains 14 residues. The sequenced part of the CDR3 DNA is TGCTCCAGCAGTCAAAACAGAAACTATGCTGAGCAGTTC. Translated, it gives CSSSQNRNYAEQF. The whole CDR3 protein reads CSSSQNRNYAEQFF.